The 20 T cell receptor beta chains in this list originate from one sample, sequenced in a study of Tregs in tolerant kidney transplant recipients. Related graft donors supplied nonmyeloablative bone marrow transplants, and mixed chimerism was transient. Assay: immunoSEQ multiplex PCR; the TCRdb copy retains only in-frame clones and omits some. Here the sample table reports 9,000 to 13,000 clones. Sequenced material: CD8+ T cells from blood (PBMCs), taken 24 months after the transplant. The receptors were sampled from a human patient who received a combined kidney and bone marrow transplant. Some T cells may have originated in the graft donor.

Partial CDR3 DNA: TGTGCCAGCAGCTTTTGGCACTATCCCGCCTACGAG. This codes for CASSFWHYPAYE. The CDR3 reads in full as CASSFWHYPAYEQYF. This chain connects TRBV5-6 to TRBJ2-7, with no clear D. The observed sequence ends 3 residues before the CDR3 terminus, with the missing tail filled in from the germline J gene. The CDR3 totals 15 residues. Trimming shortened V by 2 bases and J by 2 bases, and 14 bases separated the two germline ends. In germline, CDR1 is SGHDT, CDR2 YYEEEE.

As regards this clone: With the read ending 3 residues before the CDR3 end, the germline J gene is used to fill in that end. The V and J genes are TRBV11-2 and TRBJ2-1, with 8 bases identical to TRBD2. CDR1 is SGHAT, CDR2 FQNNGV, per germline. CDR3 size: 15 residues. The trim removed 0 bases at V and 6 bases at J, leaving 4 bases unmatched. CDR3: CASSLDSGGGNEQFF. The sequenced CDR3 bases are TGTGCCAGCAGCTTAGACTCGGGAGGGGGCAATGAG.

CDR3 bases read: TGTGCCAGCAGCTCGGACTCCTTTTATGAG. Translation gives CASSSDSFYE. The complete CDR3 reads CASSSDSFYEQFF. The J gene is TRBJ2-1, the V gene TRBV7-9; D possibly corresponds to TRBD2 (5 bases). From the germline J gene comes the end of the CDR3, since the read stops 3 residues before it. V lost 4 bases and J lost 8, with 12 bases in between. This CDR3 comprises 13 residues. Germline V lookup: CDR1 SEHNR, CDR2 FQNEAQ (reference sequence). The complete variable domain, with remaining parts taken from reference TRBV7-9 and TRBJ2-1, reads DTGVSQNPRHKITKRGQNVTFRCDPISEHNRLYWYRQTLGQGPEFLTYFQNEAQLEKSRLLSDRFSAERPKGSFSTLEIQRTEQGDSAMYLCASSSDSFYEQFFGPGTRLTVL.

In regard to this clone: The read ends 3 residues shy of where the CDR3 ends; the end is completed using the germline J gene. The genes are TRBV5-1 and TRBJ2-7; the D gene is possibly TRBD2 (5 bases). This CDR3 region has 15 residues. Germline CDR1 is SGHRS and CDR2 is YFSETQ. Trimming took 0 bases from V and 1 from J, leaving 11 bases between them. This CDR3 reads CASSLAGLTSYEQYF. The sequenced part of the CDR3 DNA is TGCGCCAGCAGCTTGGCAGGACTGACTTCCTACGAG.

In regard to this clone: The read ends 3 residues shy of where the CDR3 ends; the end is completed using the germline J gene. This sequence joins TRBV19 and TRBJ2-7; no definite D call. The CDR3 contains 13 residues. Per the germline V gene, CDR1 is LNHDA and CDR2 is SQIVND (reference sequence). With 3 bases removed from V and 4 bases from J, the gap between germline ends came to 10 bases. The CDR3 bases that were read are TGTGCCAGTAGTATGAGGTCAGATTACGAG. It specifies CASSMRSDYE. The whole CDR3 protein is CASSMRSDYEQYF.

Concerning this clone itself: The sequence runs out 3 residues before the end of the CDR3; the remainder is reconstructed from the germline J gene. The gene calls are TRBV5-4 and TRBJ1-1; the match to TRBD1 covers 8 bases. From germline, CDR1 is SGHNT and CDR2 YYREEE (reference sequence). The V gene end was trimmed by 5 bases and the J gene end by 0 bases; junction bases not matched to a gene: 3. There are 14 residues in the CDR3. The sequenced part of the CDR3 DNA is TGTGCCAGCAGATTCAGGGGGCTGAACACTGAA. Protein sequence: CASRFRGLNTE. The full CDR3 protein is CASRFRGLNTEAFF.

CDR3 in amino acids: CASSASDNTGELFF. The sequenced part of the CDR3 DNA is TGTGCCAGCAGCGCCAGCGACAACACCGGGGAG. V gene TRBV7-3 combines with J gene TRBJ2-2; D ambiguous. The CDR3 end lies 3 residues beyond the end of the read and is filled in from the germline J gene. The CDR3 contains 14 residues. Deletions cut 5 bases from V and 2 bases from J, with 9 bases between. In germline, CDR1 is SGHTA, CDR2 FQGTGA.

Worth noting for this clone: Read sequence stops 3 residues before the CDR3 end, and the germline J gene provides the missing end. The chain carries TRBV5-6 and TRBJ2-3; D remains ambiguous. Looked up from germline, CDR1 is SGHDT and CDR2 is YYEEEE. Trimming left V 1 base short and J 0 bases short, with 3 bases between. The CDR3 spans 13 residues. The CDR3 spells CASSLSSTDTQYF. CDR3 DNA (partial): TGTGCCAGCAGCTTGTCAAGCACAGATACG.

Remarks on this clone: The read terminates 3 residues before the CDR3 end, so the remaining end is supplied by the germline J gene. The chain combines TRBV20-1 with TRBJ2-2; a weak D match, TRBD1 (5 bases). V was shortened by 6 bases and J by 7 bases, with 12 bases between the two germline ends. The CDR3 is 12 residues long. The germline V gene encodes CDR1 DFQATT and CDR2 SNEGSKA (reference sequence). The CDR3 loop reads CSAGRVGGELFF. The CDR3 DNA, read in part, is TGCAGTGCGGGCAGGGTGGGCGGGGAG.

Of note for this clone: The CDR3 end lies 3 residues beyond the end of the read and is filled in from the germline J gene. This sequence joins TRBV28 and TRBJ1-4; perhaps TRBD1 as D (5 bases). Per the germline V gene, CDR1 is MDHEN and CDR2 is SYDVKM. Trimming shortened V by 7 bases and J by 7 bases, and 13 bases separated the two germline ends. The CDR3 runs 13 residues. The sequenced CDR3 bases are TGTGCCAGCAAAGGGCCAGGGCTTGAAAAA. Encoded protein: CASKGPGLEK. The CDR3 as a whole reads CASKGPGLEKLFF.

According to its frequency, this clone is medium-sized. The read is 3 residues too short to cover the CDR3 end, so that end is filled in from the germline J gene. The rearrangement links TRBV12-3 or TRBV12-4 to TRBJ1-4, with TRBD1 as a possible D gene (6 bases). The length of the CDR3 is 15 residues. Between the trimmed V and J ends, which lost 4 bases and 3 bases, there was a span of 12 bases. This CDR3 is CASSWTDDPNEKLFF. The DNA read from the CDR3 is TGTGCCAGCAGTTGGACAGACGACCCTAATGAAAAA.

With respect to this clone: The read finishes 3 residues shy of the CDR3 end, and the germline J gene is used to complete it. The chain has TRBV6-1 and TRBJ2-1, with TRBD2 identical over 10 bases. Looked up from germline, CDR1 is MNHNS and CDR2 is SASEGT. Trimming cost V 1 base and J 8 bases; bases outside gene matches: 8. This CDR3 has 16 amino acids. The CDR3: CASSEGQEGLAHEQFF. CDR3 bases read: TGTGCCAGCAGTGAAGGGCAGGAGGGACTAGCGCATGAG.

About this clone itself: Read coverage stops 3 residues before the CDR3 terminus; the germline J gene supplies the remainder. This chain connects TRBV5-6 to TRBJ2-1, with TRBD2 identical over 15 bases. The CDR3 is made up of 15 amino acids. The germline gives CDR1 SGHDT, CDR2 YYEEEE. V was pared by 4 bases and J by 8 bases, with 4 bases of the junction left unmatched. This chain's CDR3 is CASSAWTSGRDEQFF. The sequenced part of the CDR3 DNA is TGTGCCAGCAGCGCCTGGACTAGCGGGAGGGATGAG.

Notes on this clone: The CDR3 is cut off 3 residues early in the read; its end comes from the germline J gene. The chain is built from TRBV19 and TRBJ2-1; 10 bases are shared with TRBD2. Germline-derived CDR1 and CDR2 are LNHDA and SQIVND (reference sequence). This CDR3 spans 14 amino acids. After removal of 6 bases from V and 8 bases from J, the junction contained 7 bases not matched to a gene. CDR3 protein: CASSPSGRADEQFF. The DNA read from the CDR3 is TGTGCCAGTAGCCCCAGCGGGAGGGCCGATGAG.

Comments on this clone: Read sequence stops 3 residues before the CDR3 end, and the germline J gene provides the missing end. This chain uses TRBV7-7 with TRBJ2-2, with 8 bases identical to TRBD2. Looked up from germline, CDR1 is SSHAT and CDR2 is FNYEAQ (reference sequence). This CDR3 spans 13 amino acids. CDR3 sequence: CASSAGLATGLFF. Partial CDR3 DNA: TGTGCCAGCAGCGCAGGACTAGCCACCGGG.

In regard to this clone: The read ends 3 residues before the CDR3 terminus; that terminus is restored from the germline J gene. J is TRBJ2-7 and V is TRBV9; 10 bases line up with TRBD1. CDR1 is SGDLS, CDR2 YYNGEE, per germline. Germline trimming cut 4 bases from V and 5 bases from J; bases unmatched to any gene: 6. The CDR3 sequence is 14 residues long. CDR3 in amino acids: CASSRQGAGDEQYF. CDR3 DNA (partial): TGTGCCAGCAGCAGACAGGGGGCGGGTGACGAG.

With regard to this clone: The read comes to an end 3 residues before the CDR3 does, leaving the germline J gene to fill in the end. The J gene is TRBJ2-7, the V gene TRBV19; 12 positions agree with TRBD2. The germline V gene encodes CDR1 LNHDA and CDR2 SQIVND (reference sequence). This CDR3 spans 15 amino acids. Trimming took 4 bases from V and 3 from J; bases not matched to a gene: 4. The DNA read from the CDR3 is TGTGCCAGTAGTACTGGGACTAGCGGGCTCTACGAG. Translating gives CASSTGTSGLYE. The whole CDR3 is CASSTGTSGLYEQYF. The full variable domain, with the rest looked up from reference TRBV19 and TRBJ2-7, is DGGITQSPKYLFRKEGQNVTLSCEQNLNHDAMYWYRQDPGQGLRLIYYSQIVNDFQKGDIAEGYSVSREKKESFPLTVTSAQKNPTAFYLCASSTGTSGLYEQYFGPGTRLTVT.

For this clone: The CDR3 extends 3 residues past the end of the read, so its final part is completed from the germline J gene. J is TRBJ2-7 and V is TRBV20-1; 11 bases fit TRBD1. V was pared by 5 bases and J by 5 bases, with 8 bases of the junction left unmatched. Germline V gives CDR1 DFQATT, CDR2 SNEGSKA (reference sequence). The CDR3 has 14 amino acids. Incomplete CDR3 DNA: TGCAGTGCTCCCGGGACAGGGGGTTGGAACGAG. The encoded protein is CSAPGTGGWNE. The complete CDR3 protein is CSAPGTGGWNEQYF.

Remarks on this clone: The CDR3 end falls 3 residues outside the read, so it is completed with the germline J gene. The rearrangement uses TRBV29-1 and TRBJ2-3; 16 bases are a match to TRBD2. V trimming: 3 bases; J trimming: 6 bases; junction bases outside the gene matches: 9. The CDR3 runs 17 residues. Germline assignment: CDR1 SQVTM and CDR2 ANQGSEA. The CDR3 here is CSVELSGLAGGWDTQYF. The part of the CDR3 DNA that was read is TGCAGCGTTGAGTTGTCGGGACTAGCGGGAGGGTGGGATACG.

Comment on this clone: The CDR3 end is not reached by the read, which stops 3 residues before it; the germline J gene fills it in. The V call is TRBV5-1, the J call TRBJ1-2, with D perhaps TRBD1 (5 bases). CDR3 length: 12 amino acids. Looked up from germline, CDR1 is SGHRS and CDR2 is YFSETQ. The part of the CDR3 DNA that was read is TGCGCCAGCAGCTCGGGACTTGGAGGC. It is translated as CASSSGLGG. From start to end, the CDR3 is CASSSGLGGYTF.